This T cell receptor (beta chain) was sequenced during a study of OX40 agonist ivuxolimab in advanced cancers. Produced via immunoSEQ multiplex PCR; TCRdb's table is partial and in-frame only. The sample carries some 30,000 clones, 85% to 90% recorded once. The CDR3 consists of 12 residues. V was clipped by 1 base and J by 6 bases, with 4 bases between them. Germline lookup yields CDR1 SEHNR and CDR2 FQNEAQ (reference sequence). The sequence was collected from an adult with an advanced solid tumor such as melanoma, head and neck, liver or kidney cancer. Sequencing used CD4+ or CD8+ T cells sorted from blood, obtained in a trial of the OX40 agonist ivuxolimab. The J gene is TRBJ2-1, the V gene TRBV7-9; D is ambiguous. The CDR3 sequence is CASSLDGNEQFF. CDR3 DNA: TGTGCCAGCAGCTTAGATGGCAATGAGCAGTTCTTC.